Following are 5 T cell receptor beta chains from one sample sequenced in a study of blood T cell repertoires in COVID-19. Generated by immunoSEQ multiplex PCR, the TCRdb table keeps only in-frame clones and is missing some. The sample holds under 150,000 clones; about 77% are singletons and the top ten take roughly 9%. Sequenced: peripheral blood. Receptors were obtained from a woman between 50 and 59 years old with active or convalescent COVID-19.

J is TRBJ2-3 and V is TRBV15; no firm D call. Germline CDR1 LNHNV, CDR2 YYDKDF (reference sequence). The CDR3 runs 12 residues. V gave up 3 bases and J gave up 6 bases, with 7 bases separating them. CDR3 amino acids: CATSRSLDTQYF. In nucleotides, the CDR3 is TGTGCCACCAGCAGGAGTCTGGATACGCAGTATTTT. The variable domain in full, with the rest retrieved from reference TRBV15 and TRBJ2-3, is DAMVIQNPRYQVTQFGKPVTLSCSQTLNHNVMYWYQQKSSQAPKLLFHYYDKDFNNEADTPDNFQSRRPNTSFCFLDIRSPGLGDTAMYLCATSRSLDTQYFGPGTRLTVL.

The CDR3 bases are TGCAGCGTTGAAGATCGACAGGGCCCCCCCTACGAGCAGTACTTC. It is translated as CSVEDRQGPPYEQYF. The chain carries TRBV29-1 and TRBJ2-7, with 7 positions matching TRBD1. CDR1 and CDR2 from the germline V gene are SQVTM and ANQGSEA. J gave up 2 bases and V 0 bases, and 7 bases lay outside the gene matches. CDR3 length: 15 amino acids.

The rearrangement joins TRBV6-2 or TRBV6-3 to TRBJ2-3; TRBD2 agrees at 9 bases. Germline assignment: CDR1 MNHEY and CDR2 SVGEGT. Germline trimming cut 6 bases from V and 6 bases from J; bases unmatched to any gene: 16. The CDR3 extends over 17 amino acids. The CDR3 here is CASSVRRSSGKGDTQYF. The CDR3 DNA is TGTGCCAGCAGCGTACGGCGGTCTAGCGGGAAGGGTGATACGCAGTATTTT.

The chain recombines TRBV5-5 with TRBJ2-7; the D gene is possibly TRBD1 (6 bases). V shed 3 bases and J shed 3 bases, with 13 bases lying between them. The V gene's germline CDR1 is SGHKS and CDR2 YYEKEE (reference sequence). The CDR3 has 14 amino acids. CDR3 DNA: TGTGCCAGCAGCTCCACAGGGACGGTCTACGAGCAGTACTTC. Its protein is CASSSTGTVYEQYF.

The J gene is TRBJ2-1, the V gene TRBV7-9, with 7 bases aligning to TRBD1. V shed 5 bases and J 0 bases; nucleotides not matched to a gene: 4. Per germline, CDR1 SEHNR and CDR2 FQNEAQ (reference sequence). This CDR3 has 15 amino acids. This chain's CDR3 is CASSPGTASYNEQFF. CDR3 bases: TGTGCCAGCAGCCCCGGGACAGCCTCCTACAATGAGCAGTTCTTC.